Below are 32 T cell receptor beta chains sequenced from a single sample in a study of OX40 agonist ivuxolimab in advanced cancers. The assay was immunoSEQ multiplex PCR, and TCRdb's table has in-frame clones only and misses some. The sample includes roughly 80,000 clones, 85% to 95% seen only once; the top ten take about 0.32%. This sample comprised CD4+ or CD8+ T cells sorted from blood, obtained in a trial of the OX40 agonist ivuxolimab. The receptors derive from an adult with an advanced solid tumor such as melanoma, head and neck, liver or kidney cancer.

As DNA, the CDR3 is TGTGCCAGCAGCTCGGGCTACGAGCAGTACTTC. This codes for CASSSGYEQYF. J is TRBJ2-5 and V is TRBV5-4; unclear D gene. The DNA end favors TRBJ2-7, so the J call may be wrong. Germline values: CDR1 SGHNT, CDR2 YYREEE (reference sequence). CDR3 size: 11 residues.

The chain is built from TRBV29-1 and TRBJ1-2; tentatively, D is TRBD1 (5 bases). Germline V gene lookup returns CDR1 SQVTM and CDR2 ANQGSEA. Deletions cut 0 bases from V and 7 bases from J, with 15 bases between. The CDR3 is 14 amino acids. The CDR3 coding sequence is TGCAGCGTTGAAGATCAGGGCAGGGCGGTTGGCTACACCTTC. Protein: CSVEDQGRAVGYTF.

This clone has just one count. One end of the junction is discordant with germline, which a read error may explain. The chain has TRBV5-4 and TRBJ2-1; 10 bases fit TRBD2. CDR1 is SGHNT, CDR2 YYREEE, per germline (reference sequence). This CDR3 has 15 amino acids. The CDR3 DNA is TGTGCCAGCACCTTGGGGCTAGCGGGAGAAAATGAGCAGTTCTTC. The encoded protein is CASTLGLAGENEQFF.

This clone was seen only once. The V and J genes are TRBV10-3 and TRBJ1-4, with 12 bases aligning to TRBD1. The CDR3 runs 16 residues. Germline CDR1 and CDR2: ENHRY and SYGVKD. Losses at the gene ends were 6 bases for V and 7 bases for J; bases not matched to a gene: 9. CDR3 region: CAISAGTGGRGEKLFF. The CDR3 DNA is TGTGCCATCAGCGCCGGGACAGGGGGCCGAGGTGAAAAACTGTTTTTT.

V and J are TRBV10-3 and TRBJ2-1, with D possibly TRBD2 on 6 matching bases. V lost 4 bases to trimming and J lost 8 bases, with 15 bases between them. The CDR3 has 14 residues. Germline CDR1 reads ENHRY; CDR2 reads SYGVKD. CDR3 region: CAISAHGSSDEQFF. CDR3 DNA: TGTGCCATCAGTGCTCACGGGAGTAGCGATGAGCAGTTCTTC.

V usage is TRBV14 and J usage is TRBJ2-1; unclear D gene. CDR1 is SGHDN, CDR2 FVKESK, per germline. V was trimmed by 4 bases and J by 8 bases, leaving 15 bases between them. This CDR3 region has 14 residues. The CDR3 spells CASSRWAQLDEQFF. DNA for the CDR3: TGTGCCAGCAGCCGATGGGCGCAGCTTGATGAGCAGTTCTTC.

This sequence joins TRBV10-3 and TRBJ2-5; D perhaps matches TRBD2 (7 bases). Trimming shortened V by 2 bases and J by 2 bases, and 9 bases separated the two germline ends. Looked up from germline, CDR1 is ENHRY and CDR2 is SYGVKD. The CDR3 is 14 residues long. The CDR3 DNA follows: TGTGCCATCAGTGAGGGGGGGGCGCAAGAGACCCAGTACTTC. This encodes CAISEGGAQETQYF.

As concerns this clone: Without the conserved terminal phenylalanine or tryptophan, this CDR3 likely stems from a read error. The DNA is left out, because the CDR3 cannot be placed on it with certainty; the CDR3 is given as TCRdb lists it. The chain links TRBV18 to TRBJ1-3. The CDR3 sequence runs 14 residues, both termini included. Germline V lookup: CDR1 KGHSH, CDR2 LQKENI. The CDR3 sequence: CASSPRRPESNPRM.

This chain uses TRBV11-2 with TRBJ1-4; D unclear. CDR1 is SGHAT and CDR2 is FQNNGV in the germline V gene. The CDR3 sequence is 13 residues long. V lost 3 bases to trimming and J lost 5 bases, with 7 bases between them. This CDR3 is CASSFLLNEKLFF. In DNA, the CDR3 is TGTGCCAGCAGCTTCCTCTTGAATGAAAAACTGTTTTTT.

V and J are TRBV4-3 and TRBJ1-4, with TRBD1 as a possible D gene (6 bases). Trimming shortened V by 0 bases and J by 8 bases, and 16 bases separated the two germline ends. Germline values: CDR1 LGHNA, CDR2 YSLEER. This CDR3 region has 16 residues. This CDR3 reads CASSQDARGAEEKLFF. In DNA form, the CDR3 reads TGCGCCAGCAGCCAAGATGCTCGGGGGGCGGAGGAAAAACTGTTTTTT.

The chain recombines TRBV6-1 with TRBJ2-3; D unclear. Between the trimmed V and J ends, which lost 2 bases and 11 bases, there was a span of 17 bases. This CDR3 contains 14 residues. Germline V gives CDR1 MNHNS, CDR2 SASEGT. The CDR3 spells CASSETFQIMGQYF. The CDR3 bases are TGTGCCAGCAGTGAAACCTTCCAGATTATGGGGCAGTATTTT.

On this clone: Sequence at one end of the junction differs from germline and may be a read error. The rearrangement uses TRBV5-1 and TRBJ1-1; D is possibly TRBD1 (6 bases). The V gene's germline CDR1 is SGHRS and CDR2 YFSETQ. The CDR3 has 14 residues. This CDR3 reads CASSPGTLNTEAFF. The CDR3, as DNA: TGTGCCAGCAGCCCCGGGACATTGAACACTGAAGCTTTCTTT.

This chain uses TRBV27 with TRBJ1-2; D may be TRBD1 (6 bases). CDR1 is MNHEY and CDR2 is SMNVEV in the germline V gene (reference sequence). The germline V and J ends were trimmed by 2 bases and 4 bases, with 11 bases remaining between them. This CDR3 spans 14 amino acids. Here the CDR3 reads CASSLTGLGYGYTF. CDR3 sequence (DNA): TGTGCCAGCAGTTTAACAGGGCTGGGCTATGGCTACACCTTC.

The V call is TRBV30, the J call TRBJ2-5, with D perhaps matching TRBD1 or TRBD2 (6 bases each). Germline CDR1 reads GTSNPN; CDR2 reads SVGIG (reference sequence). This CDR3 is 12 amino acids long. Trimming removed 1 base from V and 7 bases from J, with 10 bases in between. The CDR3 DNA follows: TGTGCCTGGAGTGGGGGGGCCGGGACCCAGTACTTC. This gives the protein CAWSGGAGTQYF.

The chain uses TRBV6-1 and TRBJ1-5, with 7 bases that match TRBD1. Trimming at V came to 0 bases and at J to 3 bases, leaving 8 bases not matched to a gene. Germline loops: CDR1 MNHNS, CDR2 SASEGT. This CDR3 is built from 17 residues. Here the CDR3 DNA reads TGTGCCAGCAGTGAAGCGCGACAGGGCCTCACCAATCAGCCCCAGCATTTT. Its protein product is CASSEARQGLTNQPQHF.

This sequence joins TRBV5-4 and TRBJ1-3, with D hard to call. Germline lookup yields CDR1 SGHNT and CDR2 YYREEE (reference sequence). The CDR3 length is 16 residues. The germline V and J ends were trimmed by 3 bases and 4 bases, with 17 bases remaining between them. CDR3 bases: TGTGCCAGCAGCTGGATGGGTTCGGGGTCAGGAAACACCATATATTTT. Amino acids: CASSWMGSGSGNTIYF.

The chain recombines TRBV29-1 with TRBJ2-1, with a possible D match to TRBD2 (6 bases). CDR3 length: 12 residues. Deletions cut 4 bases from V and 13 bases from J, with 17 bases between. Germline CDR1 SQVTM, CDR2 ANQGSEA. CDR3: CSVAARLDVQFF. The CDR3 nucleotides are TGCAGCGTTGCCGCTCGACTAGATGTACAGTTCTTC.

This chain connects TRBV19 to TRBJ2-2; 7 nucleotides align to TRBD1. The CDR3 totals 15 residues. The V and J ends lost 1 base and 5 bases, in that order; junction bases with no gene match: 4. Germline CDR1 LNHDA, CDR2 SQIVND (reference sequence). The CDR3 coding sequence is TGTGCCAGTAGTATAGTAGGACAGGTGACCGGGGAGCTGTTTTTT. This gives the protein CASSIVGQVTGELFF.

This rearrangement joins TRBV7-9 to TRBJ2-4; D unclear. The germline CDR1 and CDR2 sequences are SEHNR and FQNEAQ (reference sequence). Trimming shortened V by 4 bases and J by 6 bases, and 7 bases separated the two germline ends. The CDR3 consists of 12 residues. The CDR3 bases are TGTGCCAGCAGCTCCCTCACAAACATTCAGTACTTC. It codes for CASSSLTNIQYF.

This chain links TRBV27 with TRBJ2-7; D remains ambiguous. The V gene's germline CDR1 is MNHEY and CDR2 SMNVEV (reference sequence). There are 10 residues in the CDR3. Trimming removed 8 bases from V and 7 bases from J, with 9 bases in between. Here the CDR3 reads CASGVGEQYF. Here the CDR3 DNA reads TGTGCCAGCGGGGTGGGGGAGCAGTACTTC.

This clone occurred a few times. V is TRBV30 and J is TRBJ1-1; D gene unclear. Germline-derived CDR1 and CDR2 are GTSNPN and SVGIG (reference sequence). This CDR3 has 12 residues. Trimming left V 2 bases short and J 4 bases short, with 8 bases between. In nucleotides, the CDR3 is TGTGCCTGGAGTTCGGGTCGCACTGAAGCTTTCTTT. Its protein is CAWSSGRTEAFF.

The chain joins TRBV30 to TRBJ2-5; 9 bases fit TRBD2. V shed 8 bases, J shed 5 bases, and the junction held 12 bases outside the gene matches. This CDR3 has 14 residues. Per the germline V gene, CDR1 is GTSNPN and CDR2 is SVGIG (reference sequence). CDR3 amino acids: CAKSGGSLGETQYF. The CDR3 nucleotides are TGTGCCAAGAGCGGGGGGAGCCTCGGGGAGACCCAGTACTTC.

This rearrangement joins TRBV30 to TRBJ1-1, with 7 bases identical to TRBD1. The germline V gene encodes CDR1 GTSNPN and CDR2 SVGIG (reference sequence). CDR3 size: 15 residues. V was pared by 4 bases and J by 0 bases, with 8 bases of the junction left unmatched. The CDR3 loop is CAWNSPGTVNTEAFF. CDR3 DNA: TGTGCCTGGAACAGTCCCGGGACAGTGAACACTGAAGCTTTCTTT.

The chain uses TRBV19 and TRBJ1-1, with 9 bases that match TRBD1. Trimming cost V 8 bases and J 1 base; bases outside gene matches: 8. This CDR3 comprises 15 residues. CDR1 and CDR2 from the germline V gene are LNHDA and SQIVND (reference sequence). In nucleotides, the CDR3 is TGTGCCAGTCAATCGACAGGGGGAACGAACACTGAAGCTTTCTTT. It specifies CASQSTGGTNTEAFF. The variable domain in full, completed from reference TRBV19 and TRBJ1-1, reads DGGITQSPKYLFRKEGQNVTLSCEQNLNHDAMYWYRQDPGQGLRLIYYSQIVNDFQKGDIAEGYSVSREKKESFPLTVTSAQKNPTAFYLCASQSTGGTNTEAFFGQGTRLTVV.

Written as DNA, the CDR3 is TGTGCCAGCAGCTTAATTGGGACAGGGCAGAGGTACGAGCAGTACTTC. Amino acid sequence: CASSLIGTGQRYEQYF. This sequence joins TRBV7-9 and TRBJ2-5, with 9 bases identical to TRBD1. The DNA end favors TRBJ2-7, so the J call may be wrong. The germline V gene has CDR1 SEHNR and CDR2 FQNEAQ (reference sequence). The CDR3 consists of 16 residues.

The rearrangement uses TRBV28 and TRBJ2-7, with D possibly matching TRBD2 (6 bases). The germline gives CDR1 MDHEN, CDR2 SYDVKM. CDR3 size: 15 residues. V was trimmed by 6 bases and J by 4 bases, leaving 19 bases between them. The CDR3 region is CASRRAGGTSYEQYF. The CDR3 nucleotides are TGTGCCAGCAGACGCGCAGGAGGGACCAGTTACGAGCAGTACTTC. The complete variable domain, with remaining parts taken from reference TRBV28 and TRBJ2-7, reads DVKVTQSSRYLVKRTGEKVFLECVQDMDHENMFWYRQDPGLGLRLIYFSYDVKMKEKGDIPEGYSVSREKKERFSLILESASTNQTSMYLCASRRAGGTSYEQYFGPGTRLTVT.

The J gene is TRBJ2-7, the V gene TRBV15; D might be TRBD2 (7 bases). The CDR3 spans 15 residues. Germline CDR1 and CDR2: LNHNV and YYDKDF (reference sequence). With 3 bases removed from V and 4 bases from J, the gap between germline ends came to 16 bases. The DNA for the CDR3 is TGTGCCACCAGCAGGGGGGGGGCAGGGGAATACGAGCAGTACTTC. Encoded protein: CATSRGGAGEYEQYF.

This chain links TRBV4-3 with TRBJ2-1; weak D call: TRBD2 (6 bases). V was clipped by 8 bases and J by 2 bases, with 19 bases between them. Germline CDR1 is LGHNA and CDR2 is YSLEER. The CDR3 is made up of 16 amino acids. In DNA, the CDR3 is TGCGCCAGCCGCTCGGACGGCCGGGGGACCTACAATGAGCAGTTCTTC. Encoded protein: CASRSDGRGTYNEQFF.

This chain links TRBV5-5 with TRBJ1-3; the match to TRBD1 covers 7 bases. Germline V lookup: CDR1 SGHKS, CDR2 YYEKEE (reference sequence). This CDR3 comprises 16 residues. V gave up 0 bases and J gave up 0 bases; unmatched junction bases: 3. The CDR3 region has the DNA TGTGCCAGCAGCTTGGGCCGGGACAGCTCTGGAAACACCATATATTTT. Translated: CASSLGRDSSGNTIYF.

The V call is TRBV11-2, the J call TRBJ2-3; no firm D call. This CDR3 has 14 residues. The V end was cut by 1 base, the J end by 6 bases, with 11 bases between. Germline V gene lookup returns CDR1 SGHAT and CDR2 FQNNGV. The CDR3 loop reads CASSLASWWDTQYF. In DNA, the CDR3 is TGTGCCAGCAGCTTAGCGTCCTGGTGGGATACGCAGTATTTT.

The CDR3 nucleotides read TGTGCCATCAGTGAACAGAACACAGATACGCAGTATTTT. It yields the protein CAISEQNTDTQYF. This chain connects TRBV10-3 to TRBJ2-3, with D unclear. Germline CDR1 is ENHRY and CDR2 is SYGVKD. This CDR3 is 13 amino acids long. Deletions cut 3 bases from V and 2 bases from J, with 6 bases between.

The chain combines TRBV6-1 with TRBJ2-1; no firm D call. Germline CDR1 and CDR2: MNHNS and SASEGT. V lost 6 bases, J lost 4 bases, and 10 bases lay in between. This CDR3 spans 13 amino acids. This CDR3 is CASRESNYNEQFF. The CDR3 DNA follows: TGTGCCAGCAGGGAAAGTAATTACAATGAGCAGTTCTTC.